This T cell receptor beta chain was sequenced for a study of T cells in Graves' hyperthyroidism and ophthalmopathy. General study findings and limits: Most thyroid clonotypes with frequency above 0.001 were detected in blood. Ophthalmopathy prediction by the model preceded onset by a median about 6 months.

This clonotype was seen more than once but under ten times. Its specificity is unknown. Pregnant or lactating patients were excluded, as were those with uncontrolled infection or other autoimmune disease. RNA transcripts yielded amplified TCR beta CDR3 regions. Researchers ran a first-round RT-PCR on the TCR CDR3 using the HTBI primer set. From the multiplex PCR reads, TCRdb called clonotypes with MiXCR, one entry per CDR3 protein. Here the sample spans approximately 95,000 distinct CDR3 sequences, roughly 40% being singletons. The TCR sequence derives from a woman under 40 with Graves' hyperthyroidism. Sequencing was carried out using peripheral blood or thyroid tissue (not recorded which).

The CDR3 sequence: CATSNGREAYNEQFF. The CDR3 nucleotides are TGTGCCACCAGCAACGGGCGGGAGGCCTACAATGAGCAGTTCTTC. The V call is TRBV15, the J call TRBJ2-1; 8 bases are shared with TRBD2. This CDR3 is built from 15 residues. Germline values: CDR1 LNHNV, CDR2 YYDKDF (reference sequence). V was pared by 4 bases and J by 2 bases, with 4 bases of the junction left unmatched.